The clone carrying this T cell receptor (beta chain) came up once. This sample is drawn from a study of shared clonotypes between healthy human individuals. Only in-frame clones appear in the TCRdb table, and some are missing; sequencing was by immunoSEQ multiplex PCR. Of more than 850,000 clones in the sample, around 78% were seen once. This receptor was identified in a man between 18 and 35 years old in good health. Some clones in this sample may be carry-over from other donors' samples. Sample: memory CD4+ T cells from PBMCs. Subset given: CD45RA-negative fraction.

The CDR3 loop reads CATSRDPVQYEQYF. The CDR3 coding sequence is TGTGCCACCAGCAGAGATCCCGTACAGTACGAGCAGTACTTC. The chain joins TRBV15 to TRBJ2-7; D unclear. Germline lookup yields CDR1 LNHNV and CDR2 YYDKDF (reference sequence). CDR3 length equals 14 residues. V lost 0 bases and J 4 bases, leaving 10 bases between the germline ends.